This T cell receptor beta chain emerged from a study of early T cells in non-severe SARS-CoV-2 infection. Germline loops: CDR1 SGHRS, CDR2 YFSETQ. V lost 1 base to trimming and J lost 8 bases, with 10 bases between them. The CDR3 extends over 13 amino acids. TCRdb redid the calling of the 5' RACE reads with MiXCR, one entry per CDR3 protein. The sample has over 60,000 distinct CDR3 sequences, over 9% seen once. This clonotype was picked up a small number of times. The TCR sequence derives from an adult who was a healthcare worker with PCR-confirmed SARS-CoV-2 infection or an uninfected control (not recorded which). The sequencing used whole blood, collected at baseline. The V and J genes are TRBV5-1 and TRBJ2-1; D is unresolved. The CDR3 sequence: CASSLSPPDEQFF. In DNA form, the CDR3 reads TGCGCCAGCAGCTTGTCCCCGCCGGATGAGCAGTTCTTC. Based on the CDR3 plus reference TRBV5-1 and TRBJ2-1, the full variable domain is KAGVTQTPRYLIKTRGQQVTLSCSPISGHRSVSWYQQTPGQGLQFLFEYFSETQRNKGNFPGRFSGRQFSNSRSEMNVSTLELGDSALYLCASSLSPPDEQFFGPGTRLTVL.